These 25 T cell receptor beta chains share one sample of origin, sequenced in a study of CD8+ T cells in alopecia areata. Extraction of RNA preceded its reverse transcription into cDNA, which served as the sequencing template. TCRdb keeps only in-frame clones here, not all; method: immunoSEQ multiplex PCR. The sample lists some 150,000 clones; 40% to 65% were seen once. The specimen comprised CD8+ T cells sorted from blood, sampled at week 0. The receptors stem from a human donor with alopecia areata.

The chain carries TRBV10-2 and TRBJ2-5; 7 nucleotides agree with TRBD2. The CDR3 spans 15 residues. J lost 0 bases, V lost 7 bases, and 8 bases had no gene match. Per the germline V gene, CDR1 is WSHSY and CDR2 is SAAADI. The CDR3 DNA is TGCGCCAGCACCGAACGGCGGGGGTACCAAGAGACCCAGTACTTC. This gives the protein CASTERRGYQETQYF.

The chain employs TRBV12-5 and TRBJ1-6; D not certain. V was trimmed by 7 bases and J by 13 bases, leaving 17 bases between them. Germline V gene sequence: CDR1 LGHNT, CDR2 FRNRAP. CDR3 size: 13 residues. DNA for the CDR3: TGTGCTAGTGCCAGAGCCCCCAGGTCGCCCCTCCACTTT. It is translated as CASARAPRSPLHF.

The rearrangement links TRBV29-1 to TRBJ2-3; D uncertain. The CDR3 is 16 amino acids. Trimming took 3 bases from V and 0 from J, leaving 16 bases between them. The germline gives CDR1 SQVTM, CDR2 ANQGSEA. The CDR3 is CSVDYPDGGSTDTQYF. The CDR3 DNA sequence: TGCAGCGTTGATTATCCCGACGGCGGCAGCACAGATACGCAGTATTTT.

This clone has just a few counts. V is TRBV10-2 and J is TRBJ2-5; 8 bases fit TRBD1. Germline CDR1 reads WSHSY; CDR2 reads SAAADI. The CDR3 runs to 15 residues. Losses at the gene ends were 6 bases for V and 4 bases for J; bases not matched to a gene: 10. The chain's CDR3 is CASSAKDRGRETQYF. The CDR3, as DNA: TGCGCCAGCAGCGCAAAAGACAGGGGTCGAGAGACCCAGTACTTC.

This clone was detected once. The chain links TRBV2 to TRBJ2-1, with TRBD1 matching 9 bases. V lost 2 bases to trimming and J lost 0 bases; unmatched junction nucleotides: 8. The germline V gene encodes CDR1 SNHLY and CDR2 FYNNEI. CDR3 length equals 18 residues. CDR3 residues: CASSEYGTGKSSYNEQFF. For the CDR3, the DNA is TGTGCCAGCAGTGAATACGGGACAGGGAAAAGCTCCTACAATGAGCAGTTCTTC.

The chain joins TRBV5-6 to TRBJ2-1; 11 bases are a match to TRBD2. The V and J ends lost 1 base and 2 bases, in that order; junction bases with no gene match: 2. This CDR3 has 16 amino acids. Germline loops: CDR1 SGHDT, CDR2 YYEEEE. The CDR3 nucleotides are TGTGCCAGCAGCTTGATTAGCGGGGGGGCCTACAATGAGCAGTTCTTC. It is translated as CASSLISGGAYNEQFF.

The chain carries TRBV13 and TRBJ2-7; D unclear. The CDR3 has 14 amino acids. Between the trimmed V and J ends, which lost 0 bases and 7 bases, there was a span of 13 bases. Germline V gene sequence: CDR1 PRHDT, CDR2 FYEKMQ (reference sequence). CDR3 region: CASSLGDWAREQYF. CDR3 coding DNA: TGTGCCAGCAGCTTAGGAGATTGGGCTCGAGAGCAGTACTTC.

This chain uses TRBV9 with TRBJ2-3; TRBD2 is a possible D gene (5 bases). The CDR3 has 15 amino acids. The ends were cut back, 3 bases at V and 6 bases at J, with 17 bases in the middle. Germline lookup yields CDR1 SGDLS and CDR2 YYNGEE. The CDR3 loop is CASSGRVGVQDTQYF. CDR3 DNA sequence: TGTGCCAGCAGCGGACGGGTCGGGGTACAGGATACGCAGTATTTT.

This sequence joins TRBV15 and TRBJ2-5; D remains ambiguous. Germline values: CDR1 LNHNV, CDR2 YYDKDF (reference sequence). Trimming left V 9 bases short and J 1 base short, with 12 bases between. This CDR3 has 13 amino acids. CDR3 nucleotides: TGTGCCACAAGTCTTCGGATCCAAGAGACCCAGTACTTC. It encodes CATSLRIQETQYF.

The rearrangement uses TRBV14 and TRBJ2-1; no clear D. Trimming stripped 0 bases from V and 6 bases from J, with 6 bases between. Germline CDR1 and CDR2: SGHDN and FVKESK. CDR3 size: 13 residues. CDR3 DNA: TGTGCCAGCAGCCAAGAGACTTCCAATGAGCAGTTCTTC. Translation gives CASSQETSNEQFF.

This clone has only a few counts. The chain's CDR3 is CSAWAGEGEQFF. CDR3 sequence (DNA): TGCAGCGCCTGGGCGGGAGAAGGCGAGCAGTTCTTC. The chain uses TRBV29-1 and TRBJ2-1; 7 nucleotides align to TRBD2. The CDR3 totals 12 residues. Germline trimming cut 7 bases from V and 10 bases from J; bases unmatched to any gene: 10. The germline gives CDR1 SQVTM, CDR2 ANQGSEA.

The chain links TRBV30 to TRBJ1-1; D gene uncertain. Germline V gene data show CDR1 as GTSNPN and CDR2 as SVGIG (reference sequence). The CDR3 consists of 15 residues. V lost 0 bases and J lost 1, with 12 bases in between. Here the CDR3 DNA reads TGTGCCTGGAGTGTATTAGCTAATGGGAACACTGAAGCTTTCTTT. Translated, it gives CAWSVLANGNTEAFF.

The CDR3 loop reads CASSLTGTNSPLHF. The CDR3 nucleotides read TGTGCCAGCAGCTTAACCGGGACTAATTCACCCCTCCACTTT. The chain carries TRBV7-2 and TRBJ1-6; D possibly corresponds to TRBD1 (5 bases). The CDR3 totals 14 residues. The germline V and J ends were trimmed by 2 bases and 6 bases, with 8 bases remaining between them. Germline CDR1 and CDR2: SGHTA and FQGNSA.

This clone was counted only a few times. This chain joins TRBV29-1 and TRBJ2-1; 13 positions agree with TRBD2. CDR1 is SQVTM, CDR2 ANQGSEA, per germline. The junction had 2 bases not matched to a gene; V was cut back by 3 bases and J by 6 bases. This CDR3 has 14 amino acids. As DNA, the CDR3 is TGCAGCGTTGAGGGGACTAGCGGGGTCAATGAGCAGTTCTTC. Translated: CSVEGTSGVNEQFF.

The genes are TRBV6-6 and TRBJ1-6, with TRBD1 matching 9 bases. Looked up from germline, CDR1 is MNHNY and CDR2 is SVGAGI (reference sequence). V trimming: 6 bases; J trimming: 3 bases; junction bases outside the gene matches: 6. This CDR3 is built from 16 residues. The CDR3 reads CASSRTGAGYNSPLHF. Here the CDR3 DNA reads TGTGCCAGCAGCCGGACAGGGGCGGGCTATAATTCACCCCTCCACTTT.

V and J are TRBV29-1 and TRBJ2-3; 8 bases match TRBD1. Germline CDR1 is SQVTM and CDR2 is ANQGSEA. The V gene end was trimmed by 0 bases and the J gene end by 3 bases; junction bases not matched to a gene: 11. This CDR3 is 17 amino acids long. CDR3 sequence (DNA): TGCAGCGTTGAAGATCCCCAACGGGACAGGATTACAGATACGCAGTATTTT. As protein: CSVEDPQRDRITDTQYF.

The rearrangement links TRBV7-9 to TRBJ1-1, with D uncertain. The CDR3 length is 12 residues. Germline loops: CDR1 SEHNR, CDR2 FQNEAQ (reference sequence). Trimming removed 2 bases from V and 10 bases from J, with 11 bases in between. CDR3 DNA: TGTGCCAGCAGCTTAACCGAAGAAGGAGCTTTCTTT. Translating gives CASSLTEEGAFF. Supplemented by reference TRBV7-9 and TRBJ1-1, the full variable domain reads DTGVSQNPRHKITKRGQNVTFRCDPISEHNRLYWYRQTLGQGPEFLTYFQNEAQLEKSRLLSDRFSAERPKGSFSTLEIQRTEQGDSAMYLCASSLTEEGAFFGQGTRLTVV.

Only one count was recorded for this clone. This rearrangement joins TRBV6-5 to TRBJ2-6; D is undetermined. V dropped 5 bases and J dropped 4 bases, with 12 bases sitting between them. Germline assignment: CDR1 MNHEY and CDR2 SVGAGI. The length of the CDR3 is 15 residues. The CDR3 sequence: CASSLAARGANVLTF. In nucleotides, the CDR3 is TGTGCCAGCAGTCTCGCGGCGCGAGGGGCCAACGTCCTGACTTTC.

The V gene is TRBV7-2, the J gene TRBJ2-1; TRBD2 matches at 12 bases. This CDR3 spans 15 amino acids. With 5 bases clipped from V and 6 bases from J, the junction kept 5 bases outside the gene matches. The germline V gene encodes CDR1 SGHTA and CDR2 FQGNSA. The CDR3 DNA reads as TGTGCCAGCAGCCCCCTAGCGGGGGGGCCCAATGAGCAGTTCTTC. Amino acid sequence: CASSPLAGGPNEQFF.

The V gene is TRBV27, the J gene TRBJ2-7, with D possibly being TRBD1 (6 bases). This CDR3 has 15 residues. The V and J ends lost 6 bases and 3 bases respectively, with 18 bases between them. The germline V gene encodes CDR1 MNHEY and CDR2 SMNVEV (reference sequence). CDR3 residues: CASSSRDTPGYEQYF. The CDR3, as DNA: TGTGCCAGCAGCAGCCGGGACACCCCGGGCTACGAGCAGTACTTC.

The chain uses TRBV25-1 and TRBJ2-5; 9 bases are a match to TRBD2. The J segment lost 2 bases and the V segment lost 10 bases, leaving 8 bases of the junction unmatched. The germline CDR1 and CDR2 sequences are MGHDK and SYGVNS. This CDR3 spans 14 amino acids. The CDR3: CATGTSSGQETQYF. The CDR3 DNA follows: TGTGCCACCGGGACTAGCTCGGGTCAAGAGACCCAGTACTTC.

A note on this clone: This probably arose from a read error, given a far larger clone one base away. Other DNA sequences in this specimen translate into the identical CDR3. This chain connects TRBV23-1 to TRBJ1-2; D gene uncertain. TRBV23-1 is classed as an ORF, of uncertain function. Trimming shortened V by 2 bases and J by 3 bases, and 16 bases separated the two germline ends. The length of the CDR3 is 16 residues. CDR3 sequence (DNA): TGCGCCAGCAGTCAAGTTTCGCTAGCCACAGACTATGGCTACACCTTC. This translates into CASSQVSLATDYGYTF.

The rearrangement joins TRBV29-1 to TRBJ1-2, with unresolved D. CDR1 and CDR2 (germline): SQVTM, ANQGSEA. The CDR3 loop spans 15 amino acids. V dropped 0 bases and J dropped 3 bases, with 14 bases sitting between them. The CDR3 sequence is CSVEDMAARYYGYTF. Written as DNA, the CDR3 is TGCAGCGTTGAAGATATGGCAGCCCGTTACTATGGCTACACCTTC. Full variable domain (missing parts from reference TRBV29-1 and TRBJ1-2): SAVISQKPSRDICQRGTSLTIQCQVDSQVTMMFWYRQQPGQSLTLIATANQGSEATYESGFVIDKFPISRPNLTFSTLTVSNMSPEDSSIYLCSVEDMAARYYGYTFGSGTRLTVV.

A remark on this clone: Compared with germline, one end of the junction differs, possibly owing to a read error. The rearrangement joins TRBV7-9 to TRBJ1-1; TRBD1 aligns across 8 bases. The CDR3 contains 16 residues. CDR1 is SEHNR and CDR2 is FQNEAQ in the germline V gene (reference sequence). The DNA for the CDR3 is TGTGCCAGCAGTCAAATCCGACAGGGGATGAAGACTGAAGCTTTCTTT. Protein: CASSQIRQGMKTEAFF. Together with reference TRBV7-9 and TRBJ1-1, the CDR3 gives the full variable domain: DTGVSQNPRHKITKRGQNVTFRCDPISEHNRLYWYRQTLGQGPEFLTYFQNEAQLEKSRLLSDRFSAERPKGSFSTLEIQRTEQGDSAMYLCASSQIRQGMKTEAFFGQGTRLTVV.

This clone was seen a handful of times. This rearrangement joins TRBV7-9 to TRBJ1-5; no firm D call. Germline CDR1 reads SEHNR; CDR2 reads FQNEAQ (reference sequence). Trimming shortened V by 3 bases and J by 3 bases, and 9 bases separated the two germline ends. This CDR3 is built from 14 residues. In DNA, the CDR3 is TGTGCCAGCAGCTTTGGAGGTCCCAATCAGCCCCAGCATTTT. Translation: CASSFGGPNQPQHF.